The subject of this entry is one T cell receptor beta chain. Its specificity is unknown. This record comes from a study of vaccination and CD4 T cells after COVID-19. Regarding time point: late sampling 161 to 241 days after vaccination in three convalescent patients. Treatment given: roughly 10-day PBMC culture with coronavirus spike peptide pools or control peptides (ViraFEST assay). A negative selection step was used to isolate CD4+ T cells once culture had run for under 11 days. CDR1 is WNHNN, CDR2 SYGVQD, per germline (reference sequence). The ends lost 6 bases at V and 9 bases at J; junction bases unmatched: 6. This CDR3 region has 13 residues. The assay that was used to sequence DNA from cultured CD4+ T cells was the Oncomine TCR Beta short-read assay. From the PCR reads, TCRdb called clonotypes with MiXCR, one entry per CDR3 protein. Of about 18,000 distinct CDR3 sequences in the sample, 51% were seen once.

This material consisted of CD4+ T cells from blood, cultured in vitro, taken about 7 months after SARS-CoV-2 vaccination. The genes are TRBV10-1 and TRBJ2-4, with 9 bases lining up with TRBD2. This sequence originates from a human donor who had recovered from COVID-19. For the CDR3, the DNA is TGCGCCAGCAGCGGGACTAGCATATCCATTCAGTACTTC. Its protein product is CASSGTSISIQYF.